These 6 T cell receptor beta chains came from one sample sequenced in a study of blood T cell repertoires in COVID-19. Generated by immunoSEQ multiplex PCR, the TCRdb table keeps only in-frame clones and is missing some. The data hold 65,000 to 95,000 clones, with around three quarters observed a single time. Sequenced material: peripheral blood. The receptors derive from a man aged 45-65 years with active or convalescent COVID-19.

The chain has TRBV4-3 and TRBJ2-7, with TRBD2 matching 7 bases. The trim removed 1 base at V and 3 bases at J, leaving 9 bases unmatched. The CDR3 spans 16 residues. Germline V gene sequence: CDR1 LGHNA, CDR2 YSLEER. The chain's CDR3 is CASSQGLGRDYYEQYF. CDR3 in DNA: TGCGCCAGCAGCCAAGGGCTAGGGCGGGACTACTACGAGCAGTACTTC.

V usage is TRBV6-5 and J usage is TRBJ1-6, with D possibly being TRBD1 (6 bases). Between the trimmed V and J ends, which lost 0 bases and 10 bases, there was a span of 13 bases. Germline CDR1 MNHEY, CDR2 SVGAGI. The CDR3 is 15 residues long. The CDR3 sequence: CASSYSSQGKSPLHF. The CDR3 region has the DNA TGTGCCAGCAGTTACTCGTCGCAGGGGAAATCACCCCTCCACTTT.

V is TRBV4-1 and J is TRBJ2-5; 9 bases are shared with TRBD1. This CDR3 contains 16 residues. Germline V gene sequence: CDR1 MGHRA, CDR2 YSYEKL. Unmatched junction bases numbered 6, after V lost 4 bases and J lost 0 bases. CDR3 nucleotides: TGCGCCAGCAGCCCCATAGGGGACAGGGACCAAGAGACCCAGTACTTC. It translates to CASSPIGDRDQETQYF.

This clone was observed once. This chain uses TRBV30 with TRBJ2-5, with 9 nucleotides matching TRBD1. With V trimmed by 2 bases and J by 5 bases, 9 bases remained unmatched. CDR1 is GTSNPN, CDR2 SVGIG, per germline (reference sequence). This CDR3 has 15 residues. CDR3 nucleotides: TGTGCCTGGAGTTCCCCGGGACAGGGTGAGGAGACCCAGTACTTC. Translated, it gives CAWSSPGQGEETQYF. The whole variable domain, remainder taken from reference TRBV30 and TRBJ2-5, is SQTIHQWPATLVQPVGSPLSLECTVEGTSNPNLYWYRQAAGRGLQLLFYSVGIGQISSEVPQNLSASRPQDRQFILSSKKLLLSDSGFYLCAWSSPGQGEETQYFGPGTRLLVL.

Only one count was recorded for this clone. V is TRBV20-1 and J is TRBJ2-7; 7 positions match TRBD2. CDR1 is DFQATT, CDR2 SNEGSKA, per germline (reference sequence). V gave up 3 bases and J gave up 0 bases; unmatched junction bases: 8. The CDR3 consists of 15 residues. The DNA for the CDR3 is TGCAGTGCTAGTTCTGCGGGGGACTTCTCCTACGAGCAGTACTTC. Its protein product is CSASSAGDFSYEQYF.

The chain couples TRBV18 to TRBJ1-1; 9 nucleotides agree with TRBD1. Per the germline V gene, CDR1 is KGHSH and CDR2 is LQKENI. V dropped 6 bases and J dropped 6; count of bases not matched to a gene: 5. The CDR3 consists of 13 residues. The CDR3 DNA is TGTGCCAGCTCGCGGGACAGGGAAGCTGAAGCTTTCTTT. This gives the protein CASSRDREAEAFF.